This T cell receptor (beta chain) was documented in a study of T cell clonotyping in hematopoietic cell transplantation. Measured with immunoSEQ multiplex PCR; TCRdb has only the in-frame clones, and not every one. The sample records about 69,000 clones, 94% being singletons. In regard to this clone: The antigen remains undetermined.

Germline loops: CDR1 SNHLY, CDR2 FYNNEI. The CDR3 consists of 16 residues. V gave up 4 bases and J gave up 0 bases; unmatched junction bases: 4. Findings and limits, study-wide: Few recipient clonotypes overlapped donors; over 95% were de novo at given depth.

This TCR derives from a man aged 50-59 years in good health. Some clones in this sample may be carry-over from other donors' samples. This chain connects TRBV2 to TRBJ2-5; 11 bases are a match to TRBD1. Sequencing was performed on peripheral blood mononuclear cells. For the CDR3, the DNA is TGTGCCAGCAGTGGGGGGGACAGGGGGAACCAAGAGACCCAGTACTTC. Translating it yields CASSGGDRGNQETQYF.